The clone carrying this T cell receptor (beta chain) was recorded a few times. The antigen remains unidentified. This sample is part of a study of metastatic and nonmetastatic thyroid tumors. Study in general: Blood and tumor or nodule tissue repertoires from malignant and benign thyroid patients were compared.

Ahead of thyroid surgery, no patient had received treatment of any kind. The V gene's germline CDR1 is MNHEY and CDR2 SVGEGT. The ends were cut back, 7 bases at V and 7 bases at J, with 21 bases in the middle. The CDR3 totals 15 residues. In the source study's methods: What underpinned the distant-metastasis classifier for papillary thyroid cancer was the set of CDR3 differences across clinicopathological groups. TCRdb used MiXCR to call clones anew from the PCR reads. The V and J calls here are based on TCRdb, not the publication. The repertoire holds about 59,000 clones, with more than 25% as singletons. Study-level points and caveats: It was reported that TCR beta diversity was significantly higher in malignant thyroid tumors than benign nodules, in blood and tumor.

The chain couples TRBV6-2 or TRBV6-3 to TRBJ2-3; D possibly uses TRBD1 or TRBD2 (6 bases each). Sequencing was performed on blood. The receptor was isolated from a female donor with papillary thyroid cancer or a benign thyroid nodule (not recorded which). Some clones in this sample may be carry-over from other donors' samples. CDR3 coding DNA: TGTGCCAGCACCGCCACTAGGGGAGGACAGAATACGCAGTATTTT. It encodes CASTATRGGQNTQYF.